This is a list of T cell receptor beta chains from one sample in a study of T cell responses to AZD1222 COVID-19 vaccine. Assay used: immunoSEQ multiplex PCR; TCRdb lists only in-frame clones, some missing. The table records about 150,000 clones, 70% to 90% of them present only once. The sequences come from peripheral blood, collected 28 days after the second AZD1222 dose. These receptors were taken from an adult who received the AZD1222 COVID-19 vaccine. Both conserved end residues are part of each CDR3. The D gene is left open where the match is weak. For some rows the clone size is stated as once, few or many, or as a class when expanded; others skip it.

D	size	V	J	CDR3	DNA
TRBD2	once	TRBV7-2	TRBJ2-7	CASRRLAGDEQYF	TGTGCCAGCAGAAGACTAGCGGGGGACGAGCAGTACTTC
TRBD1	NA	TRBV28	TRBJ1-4	CASSTNRGDEKLFF	TGTGCCAGCAGCACCAACAGGGGTGATGAAAAACTGTTTTTT
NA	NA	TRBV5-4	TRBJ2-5	CASSLAETAGETQYF	TGTGCCAGCAGCCTTGCGGAGACAGCTGGGGAGACCCAGTACTTC
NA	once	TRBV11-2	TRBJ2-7	CASSYGLNEQYF	TGTGCCAGCAGTTATGGGTTAAACGAGCAGTACTTC
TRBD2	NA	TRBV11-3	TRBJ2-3	CASSFITSGGTDTQYF	TGTGCCAGCAGCTTTATAACTAGCGGGGGCACAGATACGCAGTATTTT
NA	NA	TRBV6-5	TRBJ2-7	CASSLDTTYEQYF	TGTGCCAGCAGTTTGGACACGACCTACGAGCAGTACTTC
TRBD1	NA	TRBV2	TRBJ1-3	CASSDRAGNTIYF	TGTGCCAGCAGCGACAGGGCTGGAAACACCATATATTTT
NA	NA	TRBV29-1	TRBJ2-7	CSAATSYEQYF	TGCAGCGCCGCGACCTCCTACGAGCAGTACTTC
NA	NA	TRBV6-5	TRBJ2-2	CASSYSYGTGELFF	TGTGCCAGCAGTTACTCTTACGGGACCGGGGAGCTGTTTTTT
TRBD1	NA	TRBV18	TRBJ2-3	CASSPLGGPDTQYF	TGTGCCAGCTCACCGTTAGGGGGCCCAGATACGCAGTATTTT
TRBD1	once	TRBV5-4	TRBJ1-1	CASSLTGGAFSDTEAFF	TGTGCCAGCAGCTTGACAGGGGGCGCGTTTTCTGACACTGAAGCTTTCTTT
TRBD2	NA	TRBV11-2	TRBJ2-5	CASSLMFSVGGGPETQYF	TGTGCCAGCAGCTTAATGTTTTCTGTAGGCGGGGGGCCGGAGACCCAGTACTTC
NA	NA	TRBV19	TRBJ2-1	CASSIAVTNYNEQFF	TGTGCCAGTAGTATAGCAGTGACTAACTACAATGAGCAGTTCTTC
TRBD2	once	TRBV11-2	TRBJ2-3	CASSLIPAGGRTDTQYF	TGTGCCAGCAGCTTAATCCCAGCGGGGGGGAGAACAGATACGCAGTATTTT
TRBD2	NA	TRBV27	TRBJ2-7	CASSLTGLAGGLGEQYF	TGTGCCAGCAGTCTTACTGGGCTAGCGGGAGGACTTGGGGAGCAGTACTTC
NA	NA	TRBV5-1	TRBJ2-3	CASSNQGGAFTDTQYF	TGCGCCAGCAGCAATCAAGGGGGGGCCTTCACAGATACGCAGTATTTT
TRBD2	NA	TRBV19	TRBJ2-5	CASRLASGETQYF	TGTGCCAGTCGACTAGCGTCAGGAGAGACCCAGTACTTC
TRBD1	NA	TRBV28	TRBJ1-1	CASREQGGTEAFF	TGTGCCAGCAGAGAACAGGGGGGGACTGAAGCTTTCTTT
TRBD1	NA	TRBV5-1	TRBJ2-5	CASSRTGDETQYF	TGCGCCAGCAGCCGGACAGGGGATGAGACCCAGTACTTC
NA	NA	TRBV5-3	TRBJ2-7	CARSLDGISSYEQYF	TGTGCCAGAAGCTTGGACGGAATAAGCTCCTACGAGCAGTACTTC
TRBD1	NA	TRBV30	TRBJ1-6	CAWRPGQGYSPLHF	TGTGCCTGGAGGCCGGGACAGGGTTATTCACCCCTCCACTTT
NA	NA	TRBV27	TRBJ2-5	CASRSFQETQYF	TGTGCCAGCAGAAGCTTCCAAGAGACCCAGTACTTC